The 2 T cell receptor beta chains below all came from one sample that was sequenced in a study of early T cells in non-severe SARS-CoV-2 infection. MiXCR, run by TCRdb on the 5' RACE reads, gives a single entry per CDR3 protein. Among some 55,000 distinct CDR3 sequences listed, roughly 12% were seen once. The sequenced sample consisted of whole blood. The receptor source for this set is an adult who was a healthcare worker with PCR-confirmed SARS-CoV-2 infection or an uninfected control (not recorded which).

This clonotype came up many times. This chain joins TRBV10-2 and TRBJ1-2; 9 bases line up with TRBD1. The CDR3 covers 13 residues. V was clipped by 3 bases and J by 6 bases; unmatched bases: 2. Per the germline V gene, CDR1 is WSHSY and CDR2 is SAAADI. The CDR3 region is CASSEWTGDGYTF. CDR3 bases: TGCGCCAGCAGTGAATGGACAGGGGATGGCTACACCTTC.

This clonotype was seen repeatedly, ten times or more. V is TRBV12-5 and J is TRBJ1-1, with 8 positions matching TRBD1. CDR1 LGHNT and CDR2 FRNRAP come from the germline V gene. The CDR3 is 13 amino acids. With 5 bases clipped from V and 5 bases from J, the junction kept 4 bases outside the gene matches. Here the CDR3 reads CASGQGAGTEAFF. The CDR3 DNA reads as TGTGCTAGTGGTCAGGGGGCCGGAACTGAAGCTTTCTTT.